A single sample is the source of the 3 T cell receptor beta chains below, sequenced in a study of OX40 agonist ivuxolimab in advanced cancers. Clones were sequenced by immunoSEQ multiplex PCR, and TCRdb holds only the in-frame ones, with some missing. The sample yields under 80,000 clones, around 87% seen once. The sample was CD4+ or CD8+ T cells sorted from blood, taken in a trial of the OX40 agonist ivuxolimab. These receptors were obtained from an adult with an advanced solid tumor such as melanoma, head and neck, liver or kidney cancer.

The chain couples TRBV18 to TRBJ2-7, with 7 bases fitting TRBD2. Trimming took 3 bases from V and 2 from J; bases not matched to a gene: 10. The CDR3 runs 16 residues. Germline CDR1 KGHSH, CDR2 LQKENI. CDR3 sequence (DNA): TGTGCCAGCTCACCTTCGTTCGCTAGCGGAACCTACGAGCAGTACTTC. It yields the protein CASSPSFASGTYEQYF. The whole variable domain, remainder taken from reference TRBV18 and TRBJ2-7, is NAGVMQNPRHLVRRRGQEARLRCSPMKGHSHVYWYRQLPEEGLKFMVYLQKENIIDESGMPKERFSAEFPKEGPSILRIQQVVRGDSAAYFCASSPSFASGTYEQYFGPGTRLTVT.

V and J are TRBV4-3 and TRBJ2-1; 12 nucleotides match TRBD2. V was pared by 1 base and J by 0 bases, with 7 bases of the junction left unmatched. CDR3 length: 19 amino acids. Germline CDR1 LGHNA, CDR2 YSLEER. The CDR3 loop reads CASSQGWTSGVSSYNEQFF. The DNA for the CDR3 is TGCGCCAGCAGCCAAGGGTGGACTAGCGGGGTTAGCTCCTACAATGAGCAGTTCTTC.

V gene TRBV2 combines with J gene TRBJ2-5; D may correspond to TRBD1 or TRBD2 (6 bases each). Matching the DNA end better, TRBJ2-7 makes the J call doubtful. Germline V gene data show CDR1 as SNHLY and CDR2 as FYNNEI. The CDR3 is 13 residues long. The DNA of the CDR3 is TGTGCCAGCAGGGGGGGCGGGGCCTACGAGCAGTACTTC. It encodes CASRGGGAYEQYF.